The clone carrying this T cell receptor (beta chain) has at least ten counts. What it binds is unknown. Trimming cost V 0 bases and J 8 bases, with 14 bases left between them. In germline, CDR1 is MNHEY, CDR2 SMNVEV (reference sequence). The CDR3 sequence is 16 residues long. Diagnostic decisions used clinical symptoms, serum thyroxine and TRAb, thyroid ultrasound and orbital computed tomography. This sample was included in a study of T cells in Graves' hyperthyroidism and ophthalmopathy. Study results and limitations: Ophthalmopathy got predicted by the model a median roughly 6.1 months before its onset. Classification by a 13 V-J model distinguished ophthalmopathy from stable hyperthyroidism. Most thyroid clonotypes with frequency above 0.001 were detected in blood.

The source material, RNA transcripts, was used to amplify TCR beta CDR3 regions. An initial round of RT-PCR targeting the TCR CDR3 relied on the HTBI primer set. TCRdb re-analysed the multiplex PCR reads in MiXCR, keeping a single row per CDR3 protein. This table holds about 570,000 distinct CDR3 sequences, about half found once. Sequencing input: peripheral blood or thyroid tissue (not recorded which). The rearrangement joins TRBV27 to TRBJ1-6; no firm D call. The origin of this receptor is an adult woman with Graves' disease, either hyperthyroidism or ophthalmopathy (not recorded which). The CDR3 DNA sequence: TGTGCCAGCAGTTTATCAGGCAATTACCTGTATTCACCCCTCCACTTT. Amino acid sequence: CASSLSGNYLYSPLHF.